The clone carrying this T cell receptor beta chain was observed a handful of times. Its cognate antigen is unknown. The data were taken from a study of blood T cells in healthy people across ages. Study results and limitations: Among long-lived donors, naive CD4+ cells were more numerous and diversity higher than in aged donors. Researchers report that TCR beta diversity correlated strongly with naive T cell percentage. PBMCs were not sorted, which prevented a conclusive comparison of naive versus antigen-experienced cells.

PCR was performed a second time for roughly 7 to 12 cycles using a sample-barcoded 5' primer and a J-beta primer mix. Each cDNA molecule, via a template-switch adaptor with 12 random nucleotides, was tagged. TCRdb re-called the 5' RACE reads through MiXCR, storing one row per CDR3 protein. The sample has 1.5 million to 2 million distinct CDR3 sequences; around 50% are singletons. This CDR3 region has 11 residues. Germline CDR1 reads DFQATT; CDR2 reads SNEGSKA (reference sequence). V was trimmed by 3 bases and J by 7 bases, leaving 7 bases between them. The sequencing input was blood. The source of this sequence is a woman aged 40 to 50 in good health. The chain has TRBV20-1 and TRBJ2-1, with no clear D. In nucleotides, the CDR3 is TGCAGTGCTAGTTTGGTGAATGAGCAGTTCTTC. Protein: CSASLVNEQFF.